These T cell receptor beta chains were read from a single sample in a study of blood T cell repertoires in COVID-19. Assay: immunoSEQ multiplex PCR; the TCRdb copy retains only in-frame clones and omits some. The sample yields some 70,000 clones, around 90% seen once. Sequencing was performed on peripheral blood. The receptors were sampled from a woman of 80 years or more with active COVID-19. CDR3s include the opening cysteine and the closing phenylalanine or tryptophan. The D gene is left open where the match is weak.

TRBJ1-1	-	TRBV11-3	CASSLVGGTEAFF	TGTGCCAGCAGCTTAGTCGGAGGTACTGAAGCTTTCTTT
TRBJ1-2	-	TRBV5-1	CASSSPGTLGSYTF	TGCGCCAGCAGCTCCCCGGGTACCCTAGGTAGCTACACCTTC
TRBJ2-2	-	TRBV19	CASSIPRRRENTGELFF	TGTGCCAGTAGTATTCCAAGGAGGAGGGAGAACACCGGGGAGCTGTTTTTT
TRBJ2-3	-	TRBV9	CASSSDISTDTQYF	TGTGCCAGCAGCTCAGATATTAGCACAGATACGCAGTATTTT
TRBJ2-7	-	TRBV15	CATSQSGGQYF	TGTGCCACCTCTCAATCCGGGGGGCAGTACTTC
TRBJ2-1	-	TRBV2	CASSRDRREQFF	TGTGCCAGCAGTCGAGACCGGAGGGAGCAGTTCTTC
TRBJ2-7	-	TRBV27	CASSLSLQGGEQYF	TGTGCCAGCAGTTTATCGCTCCAGGGCGGCGAGCAGTACTTC
TRBJ2-7	TRBD2	TRBV7-6	CASSSSLAPGNEQYF	TGTGCCAGCAGCTCATCACTAGCGCCCGGAAACGAGCAGTACTTC
TRBJ2-1	-	TRBV11-3	CASSLDSRGYNEQFF	TGTGCCAGCAGCTTAGATAGTCGAGGGTACAATGAGCAGTTCTTC
TRBJ1-5	-	TRBV15	CATSRDSAPRQVPQPQHF	TGTGCCACCAGCAGAGATTCCGCCCCCCGACAGGTCCCTCAGCCCCAGCATTTT